This is a list of T cell receptor beta chains from one sample in a study of molecular identifiers for immune sequencing clone quantification. A single record per CDR3 protein comes from TCRdb applying MiXCR to the PCR reads. The sample consists of some 580,000 distinct CDR3 sequences, over 25% of them appearing once. The sample consisted of naive CD8+ T cells from blood, with Jurkat cell RNA spiked in. The receptors were sampled from a human donor in good health. Some libraries in this study had Jurkat cell RNA spiked in. Each CDR3 is given with its conserved first and last residue. D genes are given only for firm matches. The size of a clone is reported for some rows only, either as once, few or many, or as a class for expanded clones.

D | size | J | length | V | DNA | CDR3
. | many | TRBJ1-5 | 18 | TRBV24-1 | TGTGCCACCAGTGTCCTTGGCGAGCAGGGATGGGGCAATCAGCCCCAGCATTTT | CATSVLGEQGWGNQPQHF
. | many | TRBJ1-1 | 14 | TRBV5-6 | TGTGCCAGCAGCTTGGAGCGCAGACGTTTCGGAGCTTTCTTT | CASSLERRRFGAFF
. | many | TRBJ1-1 | 13 | TRBV5-6 | TGTGCCAGCAGAAACGATTGGAACACTGAAGCTTTCTTT | CASRNDWNTEAFF
TRBD1 | many | TRBJ1-1 | 15 | TRBV7-9 | TGTGCCAGCAGCGCGGGGACAGCCGAGGGCACTGAAGCTTTCTTT | CASSAGTAEGTEAFF
. | many | TRBJ2-3 | 14 | TRBV4-3 | TGCGCCAGCAGCCAAGACCTTAGCACAGATACGCAGTATTTT | CASSQDLSTDTQYF
TRBD1 | many | TRBJ2-7 | 14 | TRBV5-5 | TGTGCCAGCAGTATGGACAGGAGCTCCTACGAGCAGTACTTC | CASSMDRSSYEQYF
TRBD1 | few | TRBJ1-5 | 16 | TRBV7-8 | TGTGCCAGCAGCCTTGGGACAGGGGCAAATTATCAGCCCCAGCATTTT | CASSLGTGANYQPQHF
. | . | TRBJ1-1 | 14 | TRBV10-2 | TGCGCCAGCGGTAACAGGACCATGGACACTGAAGCTTTCTTT | CASGNRTMDTEAFF
. | many | TRBJ1-1 | 11 | TRBV28 | TGTGCCAGCAGTTGGAACCCTGAAGCTTTCTTT | CASSWNPEAFF
TRBD2 | once | TRBJ2-7 | 15 | TRBV27 | TGTGCCAGCAGTCCTCGGACTAGCGGGAGCGGCGGGCAGTACTTC | CASSPRTSGSGGQYF
. | once | TRBJ2-7 | 16 | TRBV7-9 | TGTGCCCGCCGCCGTCCCTTCGGGCAGGAATCTTACGAGCAGTACTTC | CARRRPFGQESYEQYF
TRBD1 | many | TRBJ1-1 | 15 | TRBV7-8 | TGTGCCAGCAGCTTACGGGACAGGGAGAACACTGAAGCTTTCTTT | CASSLRDRENTEAFF
. | . | TRBJ2-7 | 15 | TRBV29-1 | TGCAGCGTTGTTCCCACAGGCAAAAATTTCTACGAGCAGTACTTC | CSVVPTGKNFYEQYF
. | . | TRBJ1-1 | 15 | TRBV19 | TGTGCCAGTAGTATTGGTTCGGGTTTGTACGCTGAAGCTTTCTTT | CASSIGSGLYAEAFF
. | many | TRBJ1-1 | 12 | TRBV27 | TGTGCCAGCAGTCCTGGGTTCACTGAAGCTTTCTTT | CASSPGFTEAFF
TRBD2 | . | TRBJ2-1 | 14 | TRBV12-3/TRBV12-4 | TGTGCCAGCAGTTTCGGGACTATCTACAATGAGCAGTTCTTC | CASSFGTIYNEQFF
. | many | TRBJ1-3 | 13 | TRBV4-3 | TGCGCCAGCAGCCAAGATTCGGAAAACACCATATATTTT | CASSQDSENTIYF
TRBD2 | many | TRBJ2-7 | 14 | TRBV28 | TGTGCCAGCAGTTTACGGGGGGAGTCCTACGAGCAGTACTTC | CASSLRGESYEQYF
TRBD2 | . | TRBJ2-3 | 14 | TRBV6-2/TRBV6-3 | TGTACCAGCAGTCTGAGCGGGAACTCAGATACGCAGTATTTT | CTSSLSGNSDTQYF
. | few | TRBJ1-1 | 15 | TRBV3-1 | TGTGCCAGCAGCCAAGATGACAGCATGAACACTGAAGCTTTCTTT | CASSQDDSMNTEAFF
. | . | TRBJ1-5 | 16 | TRBV4-3 | TGCGCCAGCAGCCAAGATCCGGCAGGGACAAATCAGCCCCAGCATTTT | CASSQDPAGTNQPQHF
. | many | TRBJ1-1 | 12 | TRBV7-9 | TGTGCCAGCAGCTTAGACGGGATTGAAGCTTTCTTT | CASSLDGIEAFF
TRBD2 | few | TRBJ2-1 | 16 | TRBV4-3 | TGCGCCAGCAGCCAAGATTATAGCGGGGGGGCCGGAGAGCAGTTCTTC | CASSQDYSGGAGEQFF
. | . | TRBJ1-5 | 17 | TRBV7-5 | . | CISVPEAHDRVDQPQHF
. | . | TRBJ2-5 | 14 | TRBV9 | TGTGCCAGCAGCGTAGCACAGGGTTTGGAGACCCAGTACTTC | CASSVAQGLETQYF
. | . | TRBJ1-6 | 15 | TRBV20-1 | TGCAGTGCTAGAGATCCAAGCTCCTATAATTCACCCCTCCACTTT | CSARDPSSYNSPLHF
. | . | TRBJ2-1 | 15 | TRBV24-1 | TGTGCCACCAGTGCCCAGGGCGGGGCGGTGGGTGAGCAGTTCTTC | CATSAQGGAVGEQFF
TRBD2 | few | TRBJ2-7 | 21 | TRBV5-1 | TGCGCCAGCAGCTTCGGGCTAGCGGGGCCGGTCGGGGGAGAAGGCTCCTACGAGCAGTACTTC | CASSFGLAGPVGGEGSYEQYF
TRBD2 | many | TRBJ2-5 | 15 | TRBV5-4 | TGTGCCAGCAGCTTGGGAACGGGGGGGCCCATGGTCCAGTACTTC | CASSLGTGGPMVQYF
TRBD1 | . | TRBJ1-6 | 15 | TRBV7-9 | TGTGCCAGCAGCTCGCAGACAGGGGTCAATTCACCCCTCCACTTT | CASSSQTGVNSPLHF
. | few | TRBJ2-3 | 14 | TRBV6-1 | TGTGCCAGCACCCCGGAGGCCGGCACAGATACGCAGTATTTT | CASTPEAGTDTQYF